Each of the 26 T cell receptor beta chains below was sequenced from the same sample in a study of T-cell memory formation after mild COVID-19. TCRdb passed the 5' RACE reads through MiXCR, listing each CDR3 protein once. The sample lists more than 300,000 distinct CDR3 sequences, 12% to 15% occurring once. Sequencing input: PBMCs or a T cell subset sorted from them (not recorded which). Source of these receptors: a man younger than 35 who had mild COVID-19 (a few samples of this study predate the infection). Cell type and time point are not known.

The chain links TRBV9 to TRBJ1-3; D gene ambiguous. In germline, CDR1 is SGDLS, CDR2 YYNGEE. The V end lost 0 bases, the J end lost 0 bases, and 10 bases lay between the germline ends. The CDR3 has 16 residues. Here the CDR3 reads CASSVAQAYSGNTIYF. The CDR3 DNA reads as TGTGCCAGCAGCGTAGCTCAGGCCTACTCTGGAAACACCATATATTTT.

This chain joins TRBV20-1 and TRBJ2-3; a possible D gene is TRBD2 (6 bases). The CDR3 covers 14 residues. Trimming left V 2 bases short and J 4 bases short, with 13 bases between. The V gene's germline CDR1 is DFQATT and CDR2 SNEGSKA (reference sequence). The CDR3, as DNA: TGCAGTGCTAGACCGACTAGTCTAGCAGATACGCAGTATTTT. Translation: CSARPTSLADTQYF.

The chain joins TRBV7-9 to TRBJ1-3; D is unclear. This CDR3 is 17 amino acids long. Trimming stripped 1 base from V and 0 bases from J, with 13 bases between. Germline V gives CDR1 SEHNR, CDR2 FQNEAQ (reference sequence). CDR3 sequence: CASSLVERVLSGNTIYF. DNA of the CDR3: TGTGCCAGCAGCTTAGTCGAGCGGGTTCTCTCTGGAAACACCATATATTTT.

The gene calls are TRBV7-9 and TRBJ2-1; TRBD1 matches at 8 bases. After removal of 3 bases from V and 7 bases from J, the junction contained 5 bases not matched to a gene. The CDR3 runs 14 residues. The V gene's germline CDR1 is SEHNR and CDR2 FQNEAQ (reference sequence). In DNA, the CDR3 is TGTGCCAGCAGCTTGACAGGGGCCCTTAATGAGCAGTTCTTC. Residues: CASSLTGALNEQFF.

This clonotype appeared a few times. V usage is TRBV6-5 and J usage is TRBJ2-3, with D hard to call. Germline V gives CDR1 MNHEY, CDR2 SVGAGI. The CDR3 contains 14 residues. Trimming removed 0 bases from V and 2 bases from J, with 6 bases in between. The CDR3 DNA follows: TGTGCCAGCAGTTACTCGGGCACCACAGATACGCAGTATTTT. Its protein product is CASSYSGTTDTQYF.

This clonotype was detected only a few times. The chain links TRBV29-1 to TRBJ2-1, with 8 bases that match TRBD1. After removal of 6 bases from V and 4 bases from J, the junction contained 8 bases not matched to a gene. Germline assignment: CDR1 SQVTM and CDR2 ANQGSEA. This CDR3 is built from 14 residues. CDR3 in DNA: TGCAGCGTCCGAGGGACAGGCAGTTACAATGAGCAGTTCTTC. It yields the protein CSVRGTGSYNEQFF.

In this sample, this clonotype turned up a few times. The V call is TRBV7-2, the J call TRBJ2-7; 9 nucleotides agree with TRBD2. J lost 4 bases, V lost 3 bases, and 7 bases had no gene match. The CDR3 consists of 15 residues. CDR1 is SGHTA and CDR2 is FQGNSA in the germline V gene. The CDR3 sequence is CASSFLGGGDYEQYF. CDR3 sequence (DNA): TGTGCCAGCAGCTTCCTTGGCGGGGGGGATTACGAGCAGTACTTC.

This clonotype was observed a handful of times. The chain uses TRBV5-1 and TRBJ1-1; no definite D call. The CDR3 consists of 16 residues. The germline V gene has CDR1 SGHRS and CDR2 YFSETQ. Trimming shortened V by 7 bases and J by 0 bases, and 19 bases separated the two germline ends. CDR3 in amino acids: CASFPDPSAVNTEAFF. DNA of the CDR3: TGCGCCAGCTTCCCGGACCCTTCGGCGGTGAACACTGAAGCTTTCTTT.

This clonotype occurred a few times. This chain links TRBV6-1 with TRBJ2-7, with a weak D call TRBD2 (5 bases). The CDR3 sequence is 18 residues long. Germline CDR1 reads MNHNS; CDR2 reads SASEGT. The V end lost 1 base, the J end lost 2 bases, and 21 bases lay between the germline ends. DNA of the CDR3: TGTGCCAGCAGTGAAGAAGGCGGGTACTACCGGGGTACCTACGAGCAGTACTTC. It is translated as CASSEEGGYYRGTYEQYF.

Only a few counts were recorded for this clonotype. The rearrangement links TRBV5-1 to TRBJ2-2; D might be TRBD1 (6 bases). Trimming removed 4 bases at V and 3 bases at J, with 16 bases between. CDR1 SGHRS and CDR2 YFSETQ come from the germline V gene. This CDR3 is 16 amino acids long. This CDR3 reads CASSVRGPPYTGELFF. CDR3 nucleotide sequence: TGCGCCAGCAGCGTCAGGGGCCCGCCATACACCGGGGAGCTGTTTTTT.

V and J are TRBV20-1 and TRBJ2-1; 13 nucleotides agree with TRBD2. J gave up 5 bases and V 4 bases, and 2 bases lay outside the gene matches. The CDR3 has 14 residues. Germline loops: CDR1 DFQATT, CDR2 SNEGSKA (reference sequence). CDR3 amino acids: CSATGLAGDNEQFF. CDR3 DNA: TGCAGTGCTACCGGACTAGCGGGGGACAATGAGCAGTTCTTC.

The table lists this clonotype with a few counts. The chain links TRBV28 to TRBJ1-2; D might be TRBD1 (5 bases). CDR3 size: 15 residues. The germline CDR1 and CDR2 sequences are MDHEN and SYDVKM. V was shortened by 5 bases and J by 0 bases, with 13 bases between the two germline ends. CDR3 bases: TGTGCCAGCAGTGTGGGACTTTCAGCTAACTATGGCTACACCTTC. Its protein product is CASSVGLSANYGYTF.

A few counts support this clonotype. The J gene is TRBJ2-6, the V gene TRBV5-6; D is unresolved. The CDR3 covers 18 residues. Between the trimmed V and J ends, which lost 4 bases and 0 bases, there was a span of 17 bases. Germline V gives CDR1 SGHDT, CDR2 YYEEEE. The CDR3: CASSRPNNDLSGANVLTF. The CDR3 DNA reads TGTGCCAGCAGCCGCCCGAATAATGACCTCTCTGGGGCCAACGTCCTGACTTTC. Based on the CDR3 plus reference TRBV5-6 and TRBJ2-6, the full variable domain is DAGVTQSPTHLIKTRGQQVTLRCSPKSGHDTVSWYQQALGQGPQFIFQYYEEEERQRGNFPDRFSGHQFPNYSSELNVNALLLGDSALYLCASSRPNNDLSGANVLTFGAGSRLTVL.

V is TRBV30 and J is TRBJ2-7, with TRBD2 identical over 7 bases. This CDR3 has 13 residues. V shed 0 bases and J 3 bases; nucleotides not matched to a gene: 2. The germline V gene encodes CDR1 GTSNPN and CDR2 SVGIG (reference sequence). CDR3 bases: TGTGCCTGGAGTGTCGGCGGGGGCTACGAGCAGTACTTC. As protein: CAWSVGGGYEQYF.

In its sample, this clonotype was seen a few times. This chain connects TRBV4-2 to TRBJ1-2, with a tentative D call TRBD1 (6 bases). Trimming left V 1 base short and J 4 bases short, with 10 bases between. Germline V gene lookup returns CDR1 LGHNA and CDR2 YNFKEQ. The CDR3 spans 14 residues. CDR3 DNA: TGTGCCAGCAGCCAAGGGGACACTTTCTATGGCTACACCTTC. This gives the protein CASSQGDTFYGYTF.

This clonotype was detected a few times. V and J are TRBV6-5 and TRBJ2-3; 9 bases match TRBD2. The germline V gene has CDR1 MNHEY and CDR2 SVGAGI. V shed 5 bases and J 1 base; nucleotides not matched to a gene: 7. This CDR3 contains 16 residues. DNA of the CDR3: TGTGCCAGCAGTCTCCTGACTAGCGGTCGCACAGATACGCAGTATTTT. Translated, it gives CASSLLTSGRTDTQYF.

This clonotype was recorded at least ten times. The chain combines TRBV7-6 with TRBJ2-2, with TRBD2 identical over 11 bases. The CDR3 has 16 residues. V dropped 7 bases and J dropped 4; count of bases not matched to a gene: 8. Germline CDR1 reads SGHVS; CDR2 reads FNYEAQ. Written as DNA, the CDR3 is TGTGCCAGCACCTTTAGCGGGGGGGCCGGCACCGGGGAGCTGTTTTTT. This translates into CASTFSGGAGTGELFF.

This clonotype was picked up many times. This chain links TRBV12-3 or TRBV12-4 with TRBJ1-1, with D perhaps matching TRBD1 (5 bases). V was trimmed by 7 bases and J by 5 bases, leaving 11 bases between them. This CDR3 has 12 amino acids. As DNA, the CDR3 is TGTGCCAGCAACCTCCGGACAACTGAAGCTTTCTTT. It translates to CASNLRTTEAFF.

The chain joins TRBV10-1 to TRBJ2-3; D remains ambiguous. Germline V gives CDR1 WNHNN, CDR2 SYGVQD (reference sequence). With 2 bases removed from V and 6 bases from J, the gap between germline ends came to 6 bases. The CDR3 runs to 12 residues. The CDR3 region is CASSENSDTQYF. The CDR3 DNA is TGCGCCAGCAGTGAGAACTCTGATACGCAGTATTTT.

This chain links TRBV5-3 with TRBJ2-5, with D possibly TRBD2 on 6 matching bases. TRBV5-3 falls under the ORF class, with uncertain function. Trimming pared 5 bases from V and 5 bases from J, leaving 19 bases between. The CDR3 consists of 15 residues. The CDR3 region has the DNA TGTGCCAGAAGTCTAAGTGGGGAGGCAGCGGAGACCCAGTACTTC. This gives the protein CARSLSGEAAETQYF.

The chain has TRBV7-2 and TRBJ2-1; 15 bases agree with TRBD2. The CDR3 consists of 15 residues. V was clipped by 4 bases and J by 10 bases; unmatched bases: 5. The V gene's germline CDR1 is SGHTA and CDR2 FQGNSA. Here the CDR3 reads CASSSGLAGGREQFF. CDR3 in DNA: TGTGCCAGCAGCTCCGGACTAGCGGGGGGGCGGGAGCAGTTCTTC.

The rearrangement joins TRBV29-1 to TRBJ2-5; 7 nucleotides agree with TRBD1. V was pared by 7 bases and J by 5 bases, with 13 bases of the junction left unmatched. This CDR3 has 14 residues. Germline assignment: CDR1 SQVTM and CDR2 ANQGSEA. This CDR3 is CSAHNSGGWETQYF. In nucleotides, the CDR3 is TGCAGCGCCCACAACTCAGGGGGTTGGGAGACCCAGTACTTC.

This clonotype appeared a few times. The CDR3 loop reads CASSLEGALAKNIQYF. CDR3 sequence (DNA): TGTGCCAGCAGTTTGGAGGGGGCTCTAGCCAAAAACATTCAGTACTTC. This rearrangement joins TRBV12-3 or TRBV12-4 to TRBJ2-4; TRBD1 might be the D (7 bases). The CDR3 sequence is 16 residues long. Between the trimmed V and J ends, which lost 3 bases and 0 bases, there was a span of 12 bases.

This clonotype was observed a handful of times. The rearrangement links TRBV4-1 to TRBJ2-3; no definite D call. CDR1 is MGHRA, CDR2 YSYEKL, per germline. V gave up 1 base and J gave up 2 bases, with 13 bases separating them. This CDR3 contains 16 residues. CDR3 protein: CASSQGLDRHTDTQYF. CDR3 sequence (DNA): TGCGCCAGCAGCCAAGGTCTCGACCGGCACACAGATACGCAGTATTTT.

A few counts support this clonotype. The chain has TRBV4-1 and TRBJ2-3, with D possibly TRBD1 on 5 matching bases. V lost 5 bases and J 3 bases, leaving 15 bases between the germline ends. CDR1 is MGHRA, CDR2 YSYEKL, per germline. There are 15 residues in the CDR3. This chain's CDR3 is CASSKLDRLTDTQYF. CDR3 nucleotides: TGCGCCAGCAGCAAGCTAGACAGATTAACAGATACGCAGTATTTT.

This clonotype was seen ten or more times. The chain is built from TRBV20-1 and TRBJ2-6; unclear D gene. CDR1 DFQATT and CDR2 SNEGSKA come from the germline V gene (reference sequence). Trimming cost V 4 bases and J 2 bases, with 6 bases left between them. CDR3 length: 13 residues. CDR3 region: CSAKGTGANVLTF. CDR3 DNA: TGCAGTGCTAAGGGCACTGGGGCCAACGTCCTGACTTTC.